The 10 T cell receptor beta chains presented below share a single source sample, sequenced in a study of blood T cell repertoires in COVID-19. Clones were read by immunoSEQ multiplex PCR, and TCRdb kept only the in-frame ones, dropping some. The top ten hold 5.6% of the sample, which has about 190,000 clones, more than 70% seen once. Sequencing used PBMCs or T cells enriched from blood (not recorded which). The source is a man aged 35 to 55 with acute COVID-19.

This clone was observed once. The V gene is TRBV6-2 or TRBV6-3, the J gene TRBJ2-1, with 8 bases fitting TRBD1. CDR3 length: 14 residues. With 5 bases clipped from V and 6 bases from J, the junction kept 6 bases outside the gene matches. Germline CDR1 is MNHEY and CDR2 is SVGEGT. Written as DNA, the CDR3 is TGTGCCAGCAGTCCCGTCACAGGGGGCAATGAGCAGTTCTTC. Encoded protein: CASSPVTGGNEQFF.

The V gene is TRBV11-2, the J gene TRBJ2-3; 10 positions agree with TRBD2. Germline lookup yields CDR1 SGHAT and CDR2 FQNNGV. The CDR3 consists of 15 residues. The V and J ends lost 5 bases and 2 bases, in that order; junction bases with no gene match: 4. The CDR3 is CASSLLAGLTDTQYF. CDR3 bases: TGTGCCAGCAGCCTACTAGCGGGACTCACAGATACGCAGTATTTT.

The chain has TRBV5-4 and TRBJ2-5, with 11 bases fitting TRBD2. The germline V gene has CDR1 SGHNT and CDR2 YYREEE (reference sequence). The CDR3 is made up of 19 amino acids. With 0 bases clipped from V and 7 bases from J, the junction kept 17 bases outside the gene matches. The CDR3 DNA sequence: TGTGCCAGCAGCTTGGGGCTAGCGGGAGGCCGGTCCCAAAAGATGACCCAGTACTTC. Its translation is CASSLGLAGGRSQKMTQYF.

This sequence joins TRBV5-4 and TRBJ1-2, with unresolved D. Trimming shortened V by 0 bases and J by 3 bases, and 6 bases separated the two germline ends. CDR3 length: 13 amino acids. CDR1 and CDR2 (germline): SGHNT, YYREEE (reference sequence). This CDR3 is CASSLDSHYGYTF. The CDR3 DNA sequence: TGTGCCAGCAGCTTGGACAGCCACTATGGCTACACCTTC. The complete variable domain, with remaining parts taken from reference TRBV5-4 and TRBJ1-2, reads ETGVTQSPTHLIKTRGQQVTLRCSSQSGHNTVSWYQQALGQGPQFIFQYYREEENGRGNFPPRFSGLQFPNYSSELNVNALELDDSALYLCASSLDSHYGYTFGSGTRLTVV.

J is TRBJ2-7 and V is TRBV2, with a weak D call TRBD1 (6 bases). The germline V and J ends were trimmed by 5 bases and 3 bases, with 14 bases remaining between them. There are 14 residues in the CDR3. The V gene's germline CDR1 is SNHLY and CDR2 FYNNEI. The CDR3 loop reads CASSYRRDIYEQYF. CDR3 DNA sequence: TGTGCCAGCAGTTACCGACGGGACATCTACGAGCAGTACTTC.

The sample holds one count of this clone. V gene TRBV20-1 combines with J gene TRBJ1-1; the D is unclear. CDR3 length equals 11 residues. The V and J ends lost 1 base and 8 bases respectively, with 8 bases between them. CDR1 is DFQATT and CDR2 is SNEGSKA in the germline V gene (reference sequence). The CDR3 coding sequence is TGCAGTGCTAGAGCGTCACTCGAAGCTTTCTTT. Translated: CSARASLEAFF.

The chain links TRBV9 to TRBJ1-5; 7 bases line up with TRBD1. The germline CDR1 and CDR2 sequences are SGDLS and YYNGEE. The CDR3 contains 14 residues. Trimming at V came to 4 bases and at J to 5 bases, leaving 6 bases not matched to a gene. CDR3 nucleotides: TGTGCCAGCAGCCCCGGGACAGAGGATCAGCCCCAGCATTTT. Translating gives CASSPGTEDQPQHF.

The chain couples TRBV12-3 or TRBV12-4 to TRBJ1-2; D possibly corresponds to TRBD1 (5 bases). This CDR3 has 13 residues. Trimming removed 2 bases from V and 1 base from J, with 5 bases in between. The CDR3 reads CASSLQGNYGYTF. In DNA form, the CDR3 reads TGTGCCAGCAGTTTACAGGGTAACTATGGCTACACCTTC.

This chain uses TRBV30 with TRBJ2-4; D is perhaps TRBD1 (6 bases). The germline V gene has CDR1 GTSNPN and CDR2 SVGIG (reference sequence). This CDR3 is 17 amino acids long. Between the trimmed V and J ends, which lost 1 base and 0 bases, there was a span of 16 bases. The CDR3, as DNA: TGTGCCTGGAGTGGGCACCCAGGGGAACTAGCCAAAAACATTCAGTACTTC. This codes for CAWSGHPGELAKNIQYF.

CDR3 loop: CASSRLGDEQFF. The CDR3, as DNA: TGTGCCAGCAGCCGACTAGGGGATGAGCAGTTCTTC. The V gene is TRBV7-6, the J gene TRBJ2-1; TRBD2 might be the D (6 bases). CDR3 size: 12 residues. Germline V gene data show CDR1 as SGHVS and CDR2 as FNYEAQ. V was trimmed by 5 bases and J by 8 bases, leaving 10 bases between them.